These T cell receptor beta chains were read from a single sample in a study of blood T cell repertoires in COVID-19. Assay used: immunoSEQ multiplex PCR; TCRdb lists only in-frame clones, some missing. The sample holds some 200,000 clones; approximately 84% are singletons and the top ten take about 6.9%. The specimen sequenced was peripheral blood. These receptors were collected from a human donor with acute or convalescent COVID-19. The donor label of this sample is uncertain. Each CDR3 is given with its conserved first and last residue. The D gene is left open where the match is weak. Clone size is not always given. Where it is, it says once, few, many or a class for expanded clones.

CDR3 protein: CATSVSGQSTGELFF
CDR3 DNA: TGTGCCACCAGTGTTTCAGGGCAGAGCACCGGGGAGCTGTTTTTT
V gene: TRBV24-1
clone size: NA
J gene: TRBJ2-2
D gene: NA

CDR3 protein: CASSNTGELFF
CDR3 DNA: TGTGCCAGCTCAAACACCGGGGAGCTGTTTTTT
V gene: TRBV5-6
clone size: NA
J gene: TRBJ2-2
D gene: NA

CDR3 protein: CASSPLNTGELFF
CDR3 DNA: TGTGCCAGCAGCCCTTTGAACACCGGGGAGCTGTTTTTT
V gene: TRBV7-2
clone size: NA
J gene: TRBJ2-2
D gene: NA

CDR3 protein: CASSLRGQGFRQPQHF
CDR3 DNA: TGTGCCAGCAGCTTAAGGGGACAGGGTTTCCGTCAGCCCCAGCATTTT
V gene: TRBV7-8
clone size: NA
J gene: TRBJ1-5
D gene: TRBD1

CDR3 protein: CASSLIAGPYEQYF
CDR3 DNA: TGCGCCAGCAGCTTGATTGCGGGACCCTACGAGCAGTACTTC
V gene: TRBV5-1
clone size: NA
J gene: TRBJ2-7
D gene: NA

CDR3 protein: CASSFRGSNQPQHF
CDR3 DNA: TGTGCCAGCAGCTTTAGGGGGAGCAATCAGCCCCAGCATTTT
V gene: TRBV7-2
clone size: NA
J gene: TRBJ1-5
D gene: NA

CDR3 protein: CASSSGVGWNTEAFF
CDR3 DNA: TGTGCCAGCAGCTCCGGGGTAGGATGGAACACTGAAGCTTTCTTT
V gene: TRBV7-2
clone size: NA
J gene: TRBJ1-1
D gene: NA

CDR3 protein: CASSRGVQETQYF
CDR3 DNA: TGTGCCAGCAGTCGCGGGGTACAAGAGACCCAGTACTTC
V gene: TRBV6-1
clone size: once
J gene: TRBJ2-5
D gene: NA

CDR3 protein: CASSEWTGDGKQYF
CDR3 DNA: TGTGCCAGCAGTGAGTGGACAGGGGACGGGAAGCAGTACTTC
V gene: TRBV6-1
clone size: NA
J gene: TRBJ2-7
D gene: TRBD1

CDR3 protein: CAWKVRLAHDEQFF
CDR3 DNA: TGTGCCTGGAAGGTCCGGCTAGCTCATGATGAGCAGTTCTTC
V gene: TRBV30
clone size: NA
J gene: TRBJ2-1
D gene: NA

CDR3 protein: CASSLGGSNTGELFF
CDR3 DNA: TGTGCCAGCAGTTTAGGGGGGAGTAACACCGGGGAGCTGTTTTTT
V gene: TRBV28
clone size: NA
J gene: TRBJ2-2
D gene: NA

CDR3 protein: CASSLAGREGEQFF
CDR3 DNA: TGTGCCAGCAGCTTAGCAGGCAGGGAAGGTGAGCAGTTCTTC
V gene: TRBV11-2
clone size: NA
J gene: TRBJ2-1
D gene: NA

CDR3 protein: CASSLAKLAGGEFF
CDR3 DNA: TGTGCCAGCAGCTTGGCCAAACTAGCGGGAGGGGAGTTCTTC
V gene: TRBV5-8
clone size: NA
J gene: TRBJ2-1
D gene: TRBD2

CDR3 protein: CASSLYPFGLEGGGTEAFF
CDR3 DNA: TGTGCCAGCAGTTTGTACCCCTTCGGGTTGGAGGGGGGAGGGACTGAAGCTTTCTTT
V gene: TRBV27
clone size: NA
J gene: TRBJ1-1
D gene: NA

CDR3 protein: CASSATSSGETQYF
CDR3 DNA: TGTGCCAGCAGTGCGACTAGCTCAGGAGAGACCCAGTACTTC
V gene: TRBV25-1
clone size: NA
J gene: TRBJ2-5
D gene: TRBD2

CDR3 protein: CAWSVQGGQPQHF
CDR3 DNA: TGTGCCTGGAGTGTACAGGGTGGGCAGCCCCAGCATTTT
V gene: TRBV30
clone size: NA
J gene: TRBJ1-5
D gene: NA

CDR3 protein: CASSLWGLENTEAFF
CDR3 DNA: TGTGCCAGCAGTTTATGGGGCCTCGAGAACACTGAAGCTTTCTTT
V gene: TRBV27
clone size: NA
J gene: TRBJ1-1
D gene: NA

CDR3 protein: CASSHHSGRSGETQYF
CDR3 DNA: TGTGCCAGCAGCCACCATAGCGGGAGAAGCGGAGAGACCCAGTACTTC
V gene: TRBV3-1/TRBV3-2
clone size: NA
J gene: TRBJ2-5
D gene: TRBD2

CDR3 protein: CASSKFGGDYEQYF
CDR3 DNA: TGTGCCAGCAGTAAGTTCGGAGGGGACTACGAGCAGTACTTC
V gene: TRBV6-5
clone size: NA
J gene: TRBJ2-7
D gene: NA

CDR3 protein: CASSRRGGFNTDTQYF
CDR3 DNA: TGTGCCAGTAGTAGGAGGGGCGGCTTCAATACAGATACGCAGTATTTT
V gene: TRBV19
clone size: NA
J gene: TRBJ2-3
D gene: NA

CDR3 protein: CASSSRTGRGYTF
CDR3 DNA: TGTGCCAGCAGTTCTCGGACAGGCCGGGGCTACACCTTC
V gene: TRBV12-3/TRBV12-4
clone size: NA
J gene: TRBJ1-2
D gene: TRBD1

CDR3 protein: CAISELKRTAQAFF
CDR3 DNA: TGTGCCATCAGTGAGTTGAAACGGACAGCACAAGCTTTCTTT
V gene: TRBV10-3
clone size: NA
J gene: TRBJ1-1
D gene: NA

CDR3 protein: CASSLGQGSTNEKLFF
CDR3 DNA: TGTGCCAGCAGTCTTGGACAGGGGTCAACTAATGAAAAACTGTTTTTT
V gene: TRBV6-6
clone size: NA
J gene: TRBJ1-4
D gene: TRBD1

CDR3 protein: CASSRTRDRGQRSTGELFF
CDR3 DNA: TGCGCCAGCAGCAGAACCCGGGACAGGGGACAAAGATCCACCGGGGAGCTGTTTTTT
V gene: TRBV5-1
clone size: NA
J gene: TRBJ2-2
D gene: TRBD1

CDR3 protein: CASTEWETQYF
CDR3 DNA: TGTGCCAGCACCGAGTGGGAGACCCAGTACTTC
V gene: TRBV2
clone size: NA
J gene: TRBJ2-5
D gene: NA

CDR3 protein: CASSPLGGYEAFF
CDR3 DNA: TGTGCCAGCAGCCCCTTGGGCGGGTATGAAGCTTTCTTT
V gene: TRBV3-1/TRBV3-2
clone size: few
J gene: TRBJ1-1
D gene: NA

CDR3 protein: CASSLSGQGNTEAFF
CDR3 DNA: TGTGCCAGCTCACTCTCGGGACAGGGGAACACTGAAGCTTTCTTT
V gene: TRBV18
clone size: NA
J gene: TRBJ1-1
D gene: TRBD1

CDR3 protein: CATSDSATGKNTEAFF
CDR3 DNA: TGTGCCACCAGTGATTCCGCTACAGGGAAGAACACTGAAGCTTTCTTT
V gene: TRBV24-1
clone size: NA
J gene: TRBJ1-1
D gene: NA

CDR3 protein: CASRAGLVTDTQYF
CDR3 DNA: TGTGCCAGCAGGGCTGGCCTAGTCACAGATACGCAGTATTTT
V gene: TRBV7-9
clone size: NA
J gene: TRBJ2-3
D gene: NA

CDR3 protein: CASSLGQGGQPQHF
CDR3 DNA: TGTGCCAGCAGCCTCGGACAGGGAGGCCAGCCCCAGCATTTT
V gene: TRBV6-5
clone size: once
J gene: TRBJ1-5
D gene: TRBD1

CDR3 protein: CASSPSSGWSGVPDTQYF
CDR3 DNA: TGCGCCAGCAGCCCCTCCTCAGGGTGGTCGGGAGTCCCAGATACGCAGTATTTT
V gene: TRBV4-1
clone size: NA
J gene: TRBJ2-3
D gene: NA

CDR3 protein: CASSQQSSGNTIYF
CDR3 DNA: TGTGCCAGCAGTCAACAGAGCTCTGGAAACACCATATATTTT
V gene: TRBV27
clone size: NA
J gene: TRBJ1-3
D gene: NA

CDR3 protein: CASGLPERGEQYF
CDR3 DNA: TGTGCCAGCGGCCTCCCAGAGCGAGGCGAGCAGTACTTC
V gene: TRBV27
clone size: NA
J gene: TRBJ2-7
D gene: NA

CDR3 protein: CASSSGTGGNYGYTF
CDR3 DNA: TGTGCCAGCAGCTCCGGGACAGGGGGCAACTATGGCTACACCTTC
V gene: TRBV6-2/TRBV6-3
clone size: NA
J gene: TRBJ1-2
D gene: TRBD1

CDR3 protein: CASADFSTGGFNEQFF
CDR3 DNA: TGTGCCAGTGCCGATTTCTCAACGGGAGGTTTCAATGAGCAGTTCTTC
V gene: TRBV7-3
clone size: once
J gene: TRBJ2-1
D gene: TRBD2

CDR3 protein: CASSTGTGGPYGYTF
CDR3 DNA: TGCGCCAGCAGCACCGGGACAGGGGGTCCCTATGGCTACACCTTC
V gene: TRBV5-1
clone size: NA
J gene: TRBJ1-2
D gene: TRBD1

CDR3 protein: CASRRPYSNQPQHF
CDR3 DNA: TGTGCCAGCAGGCGGCCGTATAGCAATCAGCCCCAGCATTTT
V gene: TRBV6-5
clone size: NA
J gene: TRBJ1-5
D gene: NA

CDR3 protein: CAISGTSGLSDTQYF
CDR3 DNA: TGTGCCATCAGCGGGACTAGCGGGTTGTCAGATACGCAGTATTTT
V gene: TRBV10-3
clone size: once
J gene: TRBJ2-3
D gene: TRBD2

CDR3 protein: CASSITGQGVLFSGANVLTF
CDR3 DNA: TGTGCCAGTAGTATAACGGGGCAGGGGGTCCTCTTCTCTGGGGCCAACGTCCTGACTTTC
V gene: TRBV19
clone size: NA
J gene: TRBJ2-6
D gene: TRBD1

CDR3 protein: CAISDSRASGVYYEQYF
CDR3 DNA: TGTGCCATCAGTGATTCTCGTGCTAGCGGGGTCTACTACGAGCAGTACTTC
V gene: TRBV10-3
clone size: NA
J gene: TRBJ2-7
D gene: TRBD2

CDR3 protein: CASSPLTGPANTGELFF
CDR3 DNA: TGTGCCAGCTCACCCTTAACAGGACCCGCGAACACCGGGGAGCTGTTTTTT
V gene: TRBV18
clone size: NA
J gene: TRBJ2-2
D gene: NA

CDR3 protein: CASKYGRNYGYTF
CDR3 DNA: TGTGCCAGCAAATACGGCAGGAACTATGGCTACACCTTC
V gene: TRBV3-1/TRBV3-2
clone size: NA
J gene: TRBJ1-2
D gene: NA

CDR3 protein: CASSRQSPQPQHF
CDR3 DNA: TGTGCCAGCAGCCGACAGAGCCCTCAGCCCCAGCATTTT
V gene: TRBV7-2
clone size: NA
J gene: TRBJ1-5
D gene: NA

CDR3 protein: CASSQVGEETQYF
CDR3 DNA: TGTGCCAGCAGCCAAGTGGGAGAAGAGACCCAGTACTTC
V gene: TRBV4-2
clone size: NA
J gene: TRBJ2-5
D gene: NA